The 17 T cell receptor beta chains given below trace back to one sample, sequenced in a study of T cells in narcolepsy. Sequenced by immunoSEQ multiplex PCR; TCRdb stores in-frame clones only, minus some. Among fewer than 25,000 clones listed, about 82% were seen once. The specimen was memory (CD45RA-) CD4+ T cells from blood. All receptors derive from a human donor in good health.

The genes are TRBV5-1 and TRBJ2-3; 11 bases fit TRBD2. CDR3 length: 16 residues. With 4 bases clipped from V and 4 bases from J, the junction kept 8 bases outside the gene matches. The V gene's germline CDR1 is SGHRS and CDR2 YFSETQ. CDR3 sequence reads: CASSAIAGGRADTQYF. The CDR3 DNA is TGCGCCAGCAGCGCGATAGCGGGAGGGCGGGCAGATACGCAGTATTTT.

CDR3 sequence reads: CASSSVAGGRADTQYF. CDR3 in DNA: TGTGCCAGCAGCTCCGTAGCGGGAGGGAGGGCAGATACGCAGTATTTT. V is TRBV7-9 and J is TRBJ2-3; 11 positions match TRBD2. The germline CDR1 and CDR2 sequences are SEHNR and FQNEAQ (reference sequence). The CDR3 consists of 16 residues. V dropped 4 bases and J dropped 4; count of bases not matched to a gene: 7.

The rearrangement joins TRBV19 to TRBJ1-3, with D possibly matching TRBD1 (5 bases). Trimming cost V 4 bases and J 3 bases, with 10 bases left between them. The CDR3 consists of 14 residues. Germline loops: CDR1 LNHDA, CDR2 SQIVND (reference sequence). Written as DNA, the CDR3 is TGTGCCAGTAGTACCGGGACTGATGGAAACACCATATATTTT. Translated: CASSTGTDGNTIYF.

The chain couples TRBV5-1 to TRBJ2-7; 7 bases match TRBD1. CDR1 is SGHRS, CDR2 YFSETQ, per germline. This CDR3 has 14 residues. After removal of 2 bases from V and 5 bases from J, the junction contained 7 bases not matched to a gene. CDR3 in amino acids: CASSFSGQSNEQYF. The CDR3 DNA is TGCGCCAGCAGCTTTTCGGGACAGAGCAACGAGCAGTACTTC. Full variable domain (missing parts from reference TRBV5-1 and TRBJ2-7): KAGVTQTPRYLIKTRGQQVTLSCSPISGHRSVSWYQQTPGQGLQFLFEYFSETQRNKGNFPGRFSGRQFSNSRSEMNVSTLELGDSALYLCASSFSGQSNEQYFGPGTRLTVT.

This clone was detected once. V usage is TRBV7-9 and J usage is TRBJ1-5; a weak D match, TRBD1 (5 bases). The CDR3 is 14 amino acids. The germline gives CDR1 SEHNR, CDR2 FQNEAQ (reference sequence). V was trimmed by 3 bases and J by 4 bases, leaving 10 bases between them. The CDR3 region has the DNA TGTGCCAGCAGCTTCGGGGGGGAAAATCAGCCCCAGCATTTT. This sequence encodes CASSFGGENQPQHF.

Written as DNA, the CDR3 is TGTGCCAGCAGTCCGACAGGGAACTATGGCTACACCTTC. Protein: CASSPTGNYGYTF. J is TRBJ1-2 and V is TRBV6-1, with TRBD1 matching over 7 bases. The CDR3 consists of 13 residues. Per the germline V gene, CDR1 is MNHNS and CDR2 is SASEGT. Trimming took 5 bases from V and 2 from J; bases not matched to a gene: 2.

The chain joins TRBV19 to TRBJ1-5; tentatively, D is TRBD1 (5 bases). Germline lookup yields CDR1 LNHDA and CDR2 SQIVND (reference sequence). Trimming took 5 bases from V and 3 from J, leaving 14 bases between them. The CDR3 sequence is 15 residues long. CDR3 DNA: TGTGCCAGTAGTCAAAATCCCGGGGCCAATCAGCCCCAGCATTTT. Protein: CASSQNPGANQPQHF.

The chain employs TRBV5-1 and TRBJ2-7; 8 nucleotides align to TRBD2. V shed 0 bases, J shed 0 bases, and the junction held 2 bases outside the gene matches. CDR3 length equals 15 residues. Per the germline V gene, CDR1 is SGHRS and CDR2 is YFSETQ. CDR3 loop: CASSLERGSSYEQYF. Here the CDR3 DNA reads TGCGCCAGCAGCTTGGAGCGGGGGAGCTCCTACGAGCAGTACTTC.

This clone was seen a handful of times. The CDR3 protein is CASSPGTEGGYTF. DNA for the CDR3: TGTGCCAGCAGTCCAGGTACGGAGGGTGGCTACACCTTC. The rearrangement uses TRBV27 and TRBJ1-2; unclear D gene. Trimming pared 5 bases from V and 7 bases from J, leaving 14 bases between. This CDR3 comprises 13 residues. CDR1 and CDR2 (germline): MNHEY, SMNVEV (reference sequence).

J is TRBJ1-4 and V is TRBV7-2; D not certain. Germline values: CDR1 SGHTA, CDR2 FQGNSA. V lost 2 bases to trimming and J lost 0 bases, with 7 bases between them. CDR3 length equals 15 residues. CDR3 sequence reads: CASSLQSATNEKLFF. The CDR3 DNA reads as TGTGCCAGCAGCTTACAATCAGCAACTAATGAAAAACTGTTTTTT.

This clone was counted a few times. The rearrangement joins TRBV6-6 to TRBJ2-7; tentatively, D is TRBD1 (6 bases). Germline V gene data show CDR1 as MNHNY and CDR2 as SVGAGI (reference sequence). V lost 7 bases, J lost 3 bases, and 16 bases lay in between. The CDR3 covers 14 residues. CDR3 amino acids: CASMKGRGDYEQYF. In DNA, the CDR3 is TGTGCCAGCATGAAGGGCAGGGGAGACTACGAGCAGTACTTC.

CDR3 in DNA: TGCGCCAGCAGCCCAGGACTATACGCCGGGCCCGGGGAGCTGTTTTTT. This encodes CASSPGLYAGPGELFF. The chain is built from TRBV5-1 and TRBJ2-2; the D gene is possibly TRBD2 (6 bases). The CDR3 is made up of 16 amino acids. The V end lost 4 bases, the J end lost 6 bases, and 19 bases lay between the germline ends. CDR1 and CDR2 (germline): SGHRS, YFSETQ.

CDR3: CASRSQDGEQYF. CDR3 DNA: TGTGCCAGTCGGAGTCAGGATGGCGAGCAGTACTTC. This chain connects TRBV6-1 to TRBJ2-7; D remains ambiguous. CDR1 MNHNS and CDR2 SASEGT come from the germline V gene. This CDR3 has 12 residues. Trimming stripped 9 bases from V and 6 bases from J, with 15 bases between.

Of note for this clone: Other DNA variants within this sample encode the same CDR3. CDR3 amino acids: CASGVRNEQFF. Written as DNA, the CDR3 is TGTGCCAGCGGAGTCCGCAATGAGCAGTTCTTC. V usage is TRBV28 and J usage is TRBJ2-1; D is ambiguous. Germline V CDR1 and CDR2: MDHEN, SYDVKM. V shed 8 bases and J shed 6 bases, with 8 bases lying between them. The length of the CDR3 is 11 residues.

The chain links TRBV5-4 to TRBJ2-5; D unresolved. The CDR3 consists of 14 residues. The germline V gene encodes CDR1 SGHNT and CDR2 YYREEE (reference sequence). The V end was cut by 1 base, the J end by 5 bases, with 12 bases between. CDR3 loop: CASSLRTTGETQYF. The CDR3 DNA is TGTGCCAGCAGCTTGCGAACTACCGGGGAGACCCAGTACTTC.

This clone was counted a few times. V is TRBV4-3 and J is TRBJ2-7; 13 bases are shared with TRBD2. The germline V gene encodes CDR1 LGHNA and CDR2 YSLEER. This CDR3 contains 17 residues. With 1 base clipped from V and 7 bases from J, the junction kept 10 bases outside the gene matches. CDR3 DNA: TGCGCCAGCAGCCAAGGGGTCGGACTAGCGGGAGCTTGGGAGCAGTACTTC. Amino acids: CASSQGVGLAGAWEQYF.

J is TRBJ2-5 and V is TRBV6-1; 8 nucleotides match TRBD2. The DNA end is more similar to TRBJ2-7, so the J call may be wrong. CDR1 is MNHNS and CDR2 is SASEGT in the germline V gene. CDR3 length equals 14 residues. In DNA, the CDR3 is TGTGCCAGCAGAGAGACTAGCGACTATTACGAGCAGTACTTC. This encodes CASRETSDYYEQYF.